The clone carrying this T cell receptor (beta chain) was observed once. Source study methods: Nucleated cell number was recorded as an estimate derived from reference gene primer amplification. Sequenced by immunoSEQ multiplex PCR; TCRdb stores in-frame clones only, minus some. That table supplies the V and J calls and clone size; D and trimming were determined from the DNA. The table has about 260,000 clones, 75% to 90% seen once. The CDR3 length is 14 residues. V was trimmed by 3 bases and J by 4 bases, leaving 13 bases between them. CDR1 is SGHTS, CDR2 YDEGEE, per germline. This sample stems from a study of blood T cell repertoires in COVID-19. About the research overall: Nucleic acid was either cDNA or gDNA, and it came from T cells, B-cell-depleted T cells, or PBMCs.

The rearrangement joins TRBV5-8 to TRBJ1-2, with no clear D. The sequence came from a man in his 60s who had recovered from COVID-19. Sample: peripheral blood. CDR3 in DNA: TGTGCCAGCAGCTCTCCGGGGAGGGCCTATGGCTACACCTTC. Encoded protein: CASSSPGRAYGYTF.